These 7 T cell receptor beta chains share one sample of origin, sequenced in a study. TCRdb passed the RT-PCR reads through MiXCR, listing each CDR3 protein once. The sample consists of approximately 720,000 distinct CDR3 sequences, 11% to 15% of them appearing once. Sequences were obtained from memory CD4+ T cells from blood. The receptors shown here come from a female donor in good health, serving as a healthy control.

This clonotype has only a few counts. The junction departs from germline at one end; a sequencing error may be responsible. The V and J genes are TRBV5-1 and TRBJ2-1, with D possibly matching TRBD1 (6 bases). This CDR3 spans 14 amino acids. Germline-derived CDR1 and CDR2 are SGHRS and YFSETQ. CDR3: CASSLAQPQGSMLF. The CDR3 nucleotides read TGCGCCAGCAGCTTGGCCCAACCACAGGGAAGTATGCTCTTC.

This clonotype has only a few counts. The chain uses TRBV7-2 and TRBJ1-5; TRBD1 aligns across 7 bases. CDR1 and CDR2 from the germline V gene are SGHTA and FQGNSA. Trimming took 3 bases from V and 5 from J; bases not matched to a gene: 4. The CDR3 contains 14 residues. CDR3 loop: CASSLAGGYQPQHF. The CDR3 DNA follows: TGTGCCAGCAGCTTGGCAGGGGGATATCAGCCCCAGCATTTT.

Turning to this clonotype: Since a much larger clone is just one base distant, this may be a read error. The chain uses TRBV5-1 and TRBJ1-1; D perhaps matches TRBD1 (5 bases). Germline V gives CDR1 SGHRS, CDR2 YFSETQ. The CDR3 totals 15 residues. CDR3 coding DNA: TGCGCCAGCAGCTGGTCCGGACAAACGAACACTGAAGTTTTCTTT. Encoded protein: CASSWSGQTNTEVFF. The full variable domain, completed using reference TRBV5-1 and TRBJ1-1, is KAGVTQTPRYLIKTRGQQVTLSCSPISGHRSVSWYQQTPGQGLQFLFEYFSETQRNKGNFPGRFSGRQFSNSRSEMNVSTLELGDSALYLCASSWSGQTNTEVFFGQGTRLTVV.

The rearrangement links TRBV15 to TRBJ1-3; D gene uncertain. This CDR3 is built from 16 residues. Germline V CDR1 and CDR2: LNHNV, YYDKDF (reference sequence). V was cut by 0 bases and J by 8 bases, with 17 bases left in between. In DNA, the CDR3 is TGTGCCACCAGCAGAGATGTGAAACCATCCGGGGACACCATATATTTT. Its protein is CATSRDVKPSGDTIYF.

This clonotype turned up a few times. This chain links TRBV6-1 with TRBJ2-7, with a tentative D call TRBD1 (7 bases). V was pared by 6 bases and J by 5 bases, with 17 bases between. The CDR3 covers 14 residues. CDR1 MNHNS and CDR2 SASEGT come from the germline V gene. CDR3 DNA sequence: TGTGCCAGCAGAGGAGGGGGCAGCACTAACGAGCAGTACTTC. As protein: CASRGGGSTNEQYF.

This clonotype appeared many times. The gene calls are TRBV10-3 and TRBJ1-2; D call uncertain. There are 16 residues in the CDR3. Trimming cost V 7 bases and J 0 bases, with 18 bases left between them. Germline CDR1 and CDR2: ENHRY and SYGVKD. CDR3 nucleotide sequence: TGTGCCATCACCGACACTAATATCAGGTCTAACTATGGCTACACCTTC. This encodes CAITDTNIRSNYGYTF.

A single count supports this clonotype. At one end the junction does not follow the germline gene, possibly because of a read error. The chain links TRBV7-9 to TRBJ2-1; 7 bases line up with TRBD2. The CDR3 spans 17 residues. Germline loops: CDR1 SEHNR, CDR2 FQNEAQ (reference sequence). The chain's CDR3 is CAGSLAIGAGVANEQFF. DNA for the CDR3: TGTGCCGGCAGCTTAGCGATAGGGGCGGGAGTCGCCAATGAGCAGTTCTTC.